A single sample gave rise to the 13 T cell receptor beta chains below, sequenced in a study of T cells in Graves' hyperthyroidism and ophthalmopathy. Template material for amplifying TCR beta CDR3 regions consisted of RNA transcripts. The HTBI primer set was used in a first-round RT-PCR of the TCR CDR3. Each CDR3 protein is one row after TCRdb ran MiXCR on the multiplex PCR reads. The data contain roughly 93,000 distinct CDR3 sequences, approximately 42% of them singletons. The specimen was peripheral blood or thyroid tissue (not recorded which). The receptors derive from a young woman with Graves' hyperthyroidism.

CDR3 bases: TGCGCCAGCAGCAGCCGAAGCCCCCTGAACACTGAAGCTTTCTTT. Translated, it gives CASSSRSPLNTEAFF. This sequence joins TRBV5-1 and TRBJ1-1; D gene ambiguous. Germline loops: CDR1 SGHRS, CDR2 YFSETQ. The V end was cut by 4 bases, the J end by 0 bases, with 13 bases between. The length of the CDR3 is 15 residues.

The J gene is TRBJ2-7, the V gene TRBV10-2, with D maybe TRBD2 (5 bases). The germline V gene has CDR1 WSHSY and CDR2 SAAADI. The CDR3 covers 14 residues. Trimming shortened V by 3 bases and J by 3 bases, and 12 bases separated the two germline ends. The CDR3, as DNA: TGCGCCAGCAGTGAACTAGGCGGCAACTACGAGCAGTACTTC. Protein product: CASSELGGNYEQYF.

The sample holds many counts of this clonotype. V gene TRBV7-9 combines with J gene TRBJ1-1; no definite D call. V lost 3 bases to trimming and J lost 4 bases, with 21 bases between them. The V gene's germline CDR1 is SEHNR and CDR2 FQNEAQ (reference sequence). The CDR3 is made up of 17 amino acids. CDR3 nucleotide sequence: TGTGCCAGCAGCTTGGTGACAACACCTTATATAAGCACTGAAGCTTTCTTT. Its translation: CASSLVTTPYISTEAFF. The entire variable domain, with the rest obtained from reference TRBV7-9 and TRBJ1-1, is as follows: DTGVSQNPRHKITKRGQNVTFRCDPISEHNRLYWYRQTLGQGPEFLTYFQNEAQLEKSRLLSDRFSAERPKGSFSTLEIQRTEQGDSAMYLCASSLVTTPYISTEAFFGQGTRLTVV.

On this clonotype: An end of the junction does not agree with germline; a read error may underlie this. The chain recombines TRBV7-2 with TRBJ1-1; the D is unclear. The CDR3 length is 12 residues. Germline loops: CDR1 SGHTA, CDR2 FQGNSA. CDR3: CAWSDQNPEAFF. CDR3 nucleotides: TGTGCCTGGAGCGACCAGAACCCTGAAGCTTTCTTT.

There are many counts of this clonotype. The gene calls are TRBV11-2 and TRBJ2-5, with TRBD2 identical over 7 bases. This CDR3 comprises 16 residues. Germline V gives CDR1 SGHAT, CDR2 FQNNGV. The V gene end was trimmed by 0 bases and the J gene end by 5 bases; junction bases not matched to a gene: 9. CDR3 residues: CASSLDWASGGETQYF. DNA of the CDR3: TGTGCCAGCAGCTTAGATTGGGCTAGCGGAGGGGAGACCCAGTACTTC.

The V call is TRBV6-6, the J call TRBJ2-5, with 8 bases lining up with TRBD1. The ends lost 6 bases at V and 9 bases at J; junction bases unmatched: 15. The germline gives CDR1 MNHNY, CDR2 SVGAGI (reference sequence). The CDR3 sequence is 15 residues long. This chain's CDR3 is CASSPPGSRGLAQYF. In DNA, the CDR3 is TGTGCCAGCAGCCCCCCCGGTAGCAGGGGGCTGGCCCAGTACTTC.

This clonotype was found many times. The genes are TRBV6-6 and TRBJ1-5; D unclear. The CDR3 is 11 residues long. V lost 2 bases to trimming and J lost 9 bases, with 5 bases between them. CDR1 and CDR2 from the germline V gene are MNHNY and SVGAGI (reference sequence). The CDR3, as DNA: TGTGCCAGCAGTTACGACCGGCCCCAGCATTTT. Translation gives CASSYDRPQHF.

Many counts were recorded for this clonotype. The rearrangement joins TRBV20-1 to TRBJ2-3; D gene ambiguous. This CDR3 region has 14 residues. Per germline, CDR1 DFQATT and CDR2 SNEGSKA (reference sequence). V lost 3 bases, J lost 0 bases, and 10 bases lay in between. For the CDR3, the DNA is TGCAGTGCTAGTCAGTTAACTAGCACAGATACGCAGTATTTT. Translated: CSASQLTSTDTQYF.

This clonotype was counted between two and nine times. J is TRBJ2-7 and V is TRBV12-3 or TRBV12-4, with 10 bases aligning to TRBD2. V trimming: 5 bases; J trimming: 0 bases; junction bases outside the gene matches: 1. This CDR3 has 14 residues. CDR3 amino acids: CASSPSGSSYEQYF. Here the CDR3 DNA reads TGTGCCAGCAGTCCTAGCGGGAGCTCCTACGAGCAGTACTTC.

The DNA for the CDR3 is TGTGCCATCAGTGGGACCTCTCCTAATGAAAAACTGTTTTTT. Its translation is CAISGTSPNEKLFF. This chain uses TRBV10-3 with TRBJ1-4; no definite D call. Trimming pared 4 bases from V and 3 bases from J, leaving 9 bases between. Germline CDR1 reads ENHRY; CDR2 reads SYGVKD. This CDR3 contains 14 residues.

As regards this clonotype: A much larger clone lies a single base off, so this may be a read error. The V and J genes are TRBV7-9 and TRBJ2-7; D gene ambiguous. The CDR3 consists of 11 residues. Germline V gene sequence: CDR1 SEHNR, CDR2 FQNEAQ (reference sequence). The CDR3 reads CACSLYDEQYF. The CDR3 nucleotides read TGTGCCTGCAGTTTATACGACGAGCAGTACTTC.

This clonotype was detected only once. The DNA is left out, because the CDR3 cannot be placed on it with certainty; the CDR3 is given as TCRdb lists it. The chain carries TRBV7-6 and TRBJ1-1; TRBD1 is the table's D call, not checked against the DNA. Per germline, CDR1 SGHVS and CDR2 FNYEAQ. The CDR3 spans 22 residues, counting both ends. CDR3 in amino acids: CASSSYTGNIQETQYFGPEAFF.

The V gene is TRBV2, the J gene TRBJ1-1; TRBD1 matches 8 bases. The trim removed 6 bases at V and 0 bases at J, leaving 3 bases unmatched. CDR1 and CDR2 from the germline V gene are SNHLY and FYNNEI. The CDR3 spans 14 residues. CDR3: CASRGQGMNTEAFF. In DNA, the CDR3 is TGTGCCAGCAGAGGACAGGGCATGAACACTGAAGCTTTCTTT.